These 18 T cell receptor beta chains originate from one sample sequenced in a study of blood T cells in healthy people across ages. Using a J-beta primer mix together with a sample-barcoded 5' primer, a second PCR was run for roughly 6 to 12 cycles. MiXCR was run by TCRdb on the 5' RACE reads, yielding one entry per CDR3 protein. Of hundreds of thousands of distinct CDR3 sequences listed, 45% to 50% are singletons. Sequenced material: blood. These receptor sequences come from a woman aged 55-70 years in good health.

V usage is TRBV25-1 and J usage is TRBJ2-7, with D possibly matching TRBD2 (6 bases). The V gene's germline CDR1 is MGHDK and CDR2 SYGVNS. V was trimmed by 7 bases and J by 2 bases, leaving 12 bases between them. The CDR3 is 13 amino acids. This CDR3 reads CASTGTHTYEQYF. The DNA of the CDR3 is TGTGCCAGCACCGGGACTCATACCTACGAGCAGTACTTC.

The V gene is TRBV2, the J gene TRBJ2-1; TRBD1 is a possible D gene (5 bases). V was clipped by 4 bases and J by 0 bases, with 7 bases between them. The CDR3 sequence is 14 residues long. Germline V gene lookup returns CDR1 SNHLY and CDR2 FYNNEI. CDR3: CASSGTHSYNEQFF. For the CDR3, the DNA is TGTGCCAGCAGTGGGACACACTCCTACAATGAGCAGTTCTTC.

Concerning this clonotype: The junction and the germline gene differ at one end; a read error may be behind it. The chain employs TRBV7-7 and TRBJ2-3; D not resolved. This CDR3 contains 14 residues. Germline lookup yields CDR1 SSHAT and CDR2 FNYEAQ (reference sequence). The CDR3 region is CASSLAPVPNTQYF. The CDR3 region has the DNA TGTGCTAGCAGCTTAGCTCCCGTTCCCAATACGCAGTATTTT. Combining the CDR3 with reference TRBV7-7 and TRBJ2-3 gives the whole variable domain GAGVSQSPRYKVTKRGQDVTLRCDPISSHATLYWYQQALGQGPEFLTYFNYEAQPDKSGLPSDRFSAERPEGSISTLTIQRTEQRDSAMYRCASSLAPVPNTQYFGPGTRLTVL.

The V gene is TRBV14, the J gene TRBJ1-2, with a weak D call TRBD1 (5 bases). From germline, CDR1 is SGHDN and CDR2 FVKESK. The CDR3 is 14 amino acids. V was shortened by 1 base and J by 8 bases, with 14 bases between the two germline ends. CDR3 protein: CASSQGAGTAGYTF. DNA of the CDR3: TGTGCCAGCAGCCAAGGGGCAGGGACCGCGGGCTACACCTTC. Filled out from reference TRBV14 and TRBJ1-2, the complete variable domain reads EAGVTQFPSHSVIEKGQTVTLRCDPISGHDNLYWYRRVMGKEIKFLLHFVKESKQDESGMPNNRFLAERTGGTYSTLKVQPAELEDSGVYFCASSQGAGTAGYTFGSGTRLTVV.

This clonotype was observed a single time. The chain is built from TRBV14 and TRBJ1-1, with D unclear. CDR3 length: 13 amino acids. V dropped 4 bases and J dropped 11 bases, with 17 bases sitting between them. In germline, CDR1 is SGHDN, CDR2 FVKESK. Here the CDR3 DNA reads TGTGCCAGCAGCCGAACGGGGATCCCGTGGGCTTTCTTT. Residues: CASSRTGIPWAFF.

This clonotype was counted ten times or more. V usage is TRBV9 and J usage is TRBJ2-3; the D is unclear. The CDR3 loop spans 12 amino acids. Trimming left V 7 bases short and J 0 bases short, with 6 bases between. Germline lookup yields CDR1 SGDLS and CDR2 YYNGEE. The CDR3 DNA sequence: TGTGCCAGCTCGGCTAGCACAGATACGCAGTATTTT. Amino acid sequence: CASSASTDTQYF.

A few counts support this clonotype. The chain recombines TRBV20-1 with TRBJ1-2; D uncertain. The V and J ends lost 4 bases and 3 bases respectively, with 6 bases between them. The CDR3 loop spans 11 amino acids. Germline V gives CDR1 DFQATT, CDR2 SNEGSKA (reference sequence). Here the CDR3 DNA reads TGCAGTGCTATCGGAGACTATGGCTACACCTTC. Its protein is CSAIGDYGYTF.

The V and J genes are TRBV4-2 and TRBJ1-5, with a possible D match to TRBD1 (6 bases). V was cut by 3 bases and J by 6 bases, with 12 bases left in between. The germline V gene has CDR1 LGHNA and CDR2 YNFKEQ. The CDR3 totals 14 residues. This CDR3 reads CASSHPGAAQPQHF. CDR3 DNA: TGTGCCAGCAGCCATCCGGGGGCGGCTCAGCCCCAGCATTTT.

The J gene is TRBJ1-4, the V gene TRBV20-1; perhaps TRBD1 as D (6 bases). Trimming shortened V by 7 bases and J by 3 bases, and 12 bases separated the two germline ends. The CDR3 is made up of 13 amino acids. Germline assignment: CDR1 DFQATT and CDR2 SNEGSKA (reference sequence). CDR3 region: CSGRQAPNEKLFF. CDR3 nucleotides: TGCAGTGGGAGACAGGCACCTAATGAAAAACTGTTTTTT.

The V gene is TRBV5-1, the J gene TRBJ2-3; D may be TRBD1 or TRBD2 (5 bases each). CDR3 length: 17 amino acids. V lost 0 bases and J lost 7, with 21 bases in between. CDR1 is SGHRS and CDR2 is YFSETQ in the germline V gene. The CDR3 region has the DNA TGCGCCAGCAGCTTGGCCGGGGCTAGTAGTTTAGGACATACGCAGTATTTT. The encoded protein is CASSLAGASSLGHTQYF. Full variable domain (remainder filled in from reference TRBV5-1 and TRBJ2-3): KAGVTQTPRYLIKTRGQQVTLSCSPISGHRSVSWYQQTPGQGLQFLFEYFSETQRNKGNFPGRFSGRQFSNSRSEMNVSTLELGDSALYLCASSLAGASSLGHTQYFGPGTRLTVL.

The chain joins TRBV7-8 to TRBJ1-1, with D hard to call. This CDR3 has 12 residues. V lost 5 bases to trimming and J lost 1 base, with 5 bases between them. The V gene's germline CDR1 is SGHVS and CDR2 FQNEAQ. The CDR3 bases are TGTGCCAGCAGCCCGCAGAACACTGAAGCTTTCTTT. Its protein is CASSPQNTEAFF.

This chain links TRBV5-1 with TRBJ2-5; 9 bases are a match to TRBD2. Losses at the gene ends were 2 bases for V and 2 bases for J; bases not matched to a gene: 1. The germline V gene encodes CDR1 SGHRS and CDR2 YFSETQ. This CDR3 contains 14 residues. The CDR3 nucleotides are TGCGCCAGCAGCTTCAGCGGGAGGCAAGAGACCCAGTACTTC. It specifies CASSFSGRQETQYF.

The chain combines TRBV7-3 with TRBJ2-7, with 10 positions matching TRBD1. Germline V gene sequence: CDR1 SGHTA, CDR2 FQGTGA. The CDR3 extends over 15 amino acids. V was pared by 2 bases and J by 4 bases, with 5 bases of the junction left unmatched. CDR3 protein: CASSLSGTGEYEQYF. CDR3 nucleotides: TGTGCCAGCAGCTTATCCGGGACAGGGGAGTACGAGCAGTACTTC.

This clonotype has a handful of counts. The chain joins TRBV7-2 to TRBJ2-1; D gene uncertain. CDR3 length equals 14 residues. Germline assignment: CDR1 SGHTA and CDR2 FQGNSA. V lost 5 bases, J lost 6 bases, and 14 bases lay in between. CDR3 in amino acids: CASSQPRTANEQFF. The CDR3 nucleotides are TGTGCCAGCAGCCAACCCCGTACAGCCAATGAGCAGTTCTTC.

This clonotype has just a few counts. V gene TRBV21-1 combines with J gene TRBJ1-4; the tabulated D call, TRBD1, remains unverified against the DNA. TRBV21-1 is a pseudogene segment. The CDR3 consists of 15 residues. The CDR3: CASSRAGCLDEKLFF. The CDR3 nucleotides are TGTGCCAGCAGCCGAGCAGGGTGTTTAGATGAAAAACTGTTTTTT.

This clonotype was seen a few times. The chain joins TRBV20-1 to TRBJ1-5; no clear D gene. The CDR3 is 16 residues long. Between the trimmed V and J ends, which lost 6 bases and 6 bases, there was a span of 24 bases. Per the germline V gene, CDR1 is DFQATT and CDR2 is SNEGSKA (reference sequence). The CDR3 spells CSARSEFGSESQPQHF. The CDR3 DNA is TGCAGTGCGCGCTCGGAATTTGGTAGCGAGAGTCAGCCCCAGCATTTT.

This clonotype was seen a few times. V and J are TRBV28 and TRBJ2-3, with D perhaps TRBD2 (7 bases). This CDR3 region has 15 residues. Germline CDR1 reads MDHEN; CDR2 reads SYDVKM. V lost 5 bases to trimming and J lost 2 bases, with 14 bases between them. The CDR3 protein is CASSGGAGNTDTQYF. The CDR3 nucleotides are TGTGCCAGCAGTGGGGGGGCGGGCAACACAGATACGCAGTATTTT.

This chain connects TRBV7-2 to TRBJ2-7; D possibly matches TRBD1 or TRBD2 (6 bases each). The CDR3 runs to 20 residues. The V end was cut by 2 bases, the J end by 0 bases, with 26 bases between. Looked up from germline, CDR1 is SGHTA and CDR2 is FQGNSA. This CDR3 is CASSLNLGGLTGLSSYEQYF. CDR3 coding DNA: TGTGCCAGCAGCTTAAATTTGGGGGGACTGACAGGATTGAGCTCCTACGAGCAGTACTTC.